The T cell receptor (beta chain) under discussion was sequenced for a study of Graves' ophthalmopathy and Graves' hyperthyroidism. Findings and limits, study-wide: Among expanded thyroid clonotypes above 0.001 frequency, most also occurred in blood.

The authors amplified TCR beta CDR3 regions from RNA transcripts. In the first round, RT-PCR was carried out with HTBI primers, and a multiplex PCR formed the second round. TCRdb re-called the multiplex PCR reads with MiXCR, one entry per CDR3 protein. The sample includes about 410,000 distinct CDR3 sequences, 15% to 20% of them seen just once. V lost 6 bases and J lost 3; bases outside the gene matches: 14. Germline V lookup: CDR1 ENHRY, CDR2 SYGVKD. This CDR3 is built from 18 residues. This clonotype was detected many times. Its specificity is not known. The sample comprised peripheral blood. The chain joins TRBV10-3 to TRBJ2-7; 13 nucleotides agree with TRBD2. The source is a woman aged 18-30 years with Graves' ophthalmopathy. The CDR3: CAISGTGTSGDELYEQYF. As DNA, the CDR3 is TGTGCCATCAGCGGCACCGGGACTAGCGGGGACGAACTCTACGAGCAGTACTTC.